This TCR beta chain was profiled in a study of vaccination effects on CD4 cells after COVID-19. Antigen-specific CD4+ T cells were expanded with viral peptide pools in the ViraFEST assay before sequencing. Having been cultured for around nine days, the cells underwent CD4+ T cell isolation. Vaccine recipients lacked prior SARS-CoV-2 infection and had negative nucleocapsid antibodies. With 10 ug/ml peptides and about 9.7 IU/ml IL-2, a few million PBMC per well were cultured. At days 3 and 7, half of the medium was exchanged for IL-2 medium. Worth noting for this clone: Antigen unknown.

Produced via immunoSEQ multiplex PCR; TCRdb's table is partial and in-frame only. The sample contains under 25,000 clones, approximately 70% of which appear only once. Germline CDR1 reads LNHDA; CDR2 reads SQIVND (reference sequence). Trimming pared 6 bases from V and 0 bases from J, leaving 18 bases between. The CDR3 extends over 16 amino acids. Findings of the study overall: Few convalescent patients were included, and no early post-infection timepoints were sampled. In vaccinees who were healthy, merely 1 out of 255 vaccine-induced clones cross-reacted with common cold coronaviruses.

The origin of this receptor is a human donor who received a COVID-19 vaccine. The J gene is TRBJ2-7, the V gene TRBV19; possibly TRBD2 for D (7 bases). The sample in question was CD4+ T cells from PBMCs cultured with SARS-CoV-2 spike peptides, obtained before COVID-19 vaccination. In DNA, the CDR3 is TGTGCCAGTAGCGGGATGGGGGGGCCCCACTCCTACGAGCAGTACTTC. Residues: CASSGMGGPHSYEQYF.